This T cell receptor (beta chain) was sequenced in a study of blood T cell repertoires in COVID-19. Study at large: T cells, B-cell-depleted T cells, or PBMCs provided the cDNA or gDNA that served as material.

Trimming took 7 bases from V and 4 from J; bases not matched to a gene: 7. Germline loops: CDR1 MDHEN, CDR2 SYDVKM. The CDR3 has 15 amino acids. Generated by immunoSEQ multiplex PCR, the TCRdb table keeps only in-frame clones and is missing some. The table includes 430,000 or so clones, over 75% detected once. This receptor was obtained from a woman younger than 30 who had been exposed to COVID-19. The V gene is TRBV28, the J gene TRBJ2-1, with 10 bases that match TRBD1. Specimen: PBMCs or T cells enriched from blood (not recorded which). CDR3 amino acids: CASITDRGRYNEQFF. The CDR3 DNA follows: TGTGCCAGCATTACGGACAGGGGGAGATACAATGAGCAGTTCTTC.